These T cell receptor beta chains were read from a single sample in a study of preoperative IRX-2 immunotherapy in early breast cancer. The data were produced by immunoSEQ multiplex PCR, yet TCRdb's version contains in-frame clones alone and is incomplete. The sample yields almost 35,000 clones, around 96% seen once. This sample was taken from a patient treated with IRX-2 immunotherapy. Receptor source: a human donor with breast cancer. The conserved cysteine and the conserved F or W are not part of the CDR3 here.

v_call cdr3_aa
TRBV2 ASSPEQGFNEQF
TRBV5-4 ASSSRTSGRRLSEQY
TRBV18 ASSTSRQGRTDTQY
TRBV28 ASRPYPDRGRGYT
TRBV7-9 ASSPVGGGNTEAF
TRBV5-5 ASSLLTLAGGGDEQF
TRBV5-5 ASSSGQLEETQY
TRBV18 ASSPDLSNQPQH
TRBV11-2 ASSLVSPFYRGAYEQY
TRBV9 ASSVADRVYEQY
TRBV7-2 ASSPGSGSDEQF
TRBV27 ASSPRDRSNQPQH
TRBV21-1 ASSKGFRGQGGQETQY
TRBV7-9 ASSPRDRQPGANVLT
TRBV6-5 ASSYYGTTGELF
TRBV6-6 ASTLLGKDEKLF
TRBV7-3 ASSPTGGTEQF
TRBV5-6 ASSRDGPKNYGYT
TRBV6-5 ASRYPPTGNEQF
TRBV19 ASTLAGGPQETQY
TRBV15 ATLPGQGNTEAF
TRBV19 ASSMRWGQERSTNEKLF
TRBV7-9 ASSFRTVVGSYEQY
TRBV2 ASGQREITDTQY
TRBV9 ASSVLAGGLWDEQF
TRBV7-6 ASSFRGGGTYEQY
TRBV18 ASSPRDVGGNQPQH
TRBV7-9 ASSFRQGHEQY
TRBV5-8 ASSLALAGAPTDTQY
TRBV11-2 ASSAYEQY